One sample yielded the 8 T cell receptor beta chains listed below, sequenced in a study of early T cells in non-severe SARS-CoV-2 infection. MiXCR, run by TCRdb on the 5' RACE reads, gives a single entry per CDR3 protein. The table includes some 48,000 distinct CDR3 sequences, roughly 13% detected once. Sequencing was carried out using whole blood. The receptor set was obtained from an adult who was a healthcare worker with PCR-confirmed SARS-CoV-2 infection or an uninfected control (not recorded which).

V gene TRBV20-1 combines with J gene TRBJ2-3; D is unresolved. V was shortened by 5 bases and J by 3 bases, with 6 bases between the two germline ends. CDR3 length equals 11 residues. Germline V gene data show CDR1 as DFQATT and CDR2 as SNEGSKA (reference sequence). CDR3 in DNA: TGCAGTGCTTACTTAACAGATACGCAGTATTTT. It codes for CSAYLTDTQYF.

This clonotype was detected many times. This chain connects TRBV6-5 to TRBJ2-1; D not certain. V lost 2 bases to trimming and J lost 8 bases, with 10 bases between them. The CDR3 loop spans 13 amino acids. CDR1 MNHEY and CDR2 SVGAGI come from the germline V gene. The CDR3 here is CASSYPGRDEQFF. The CDR3 bases are TGTGCCAGCAGTTACCCAGGACGTGATGAGCAGTTCTTC.

This clonotype has a count of ten or more. V and J are TRBV5-6 and TRBJ2-5; D perhaps matches TRBD2 (6 bases). Germline loops: CDR1 SGHDT, CDR2 YYEEEE. V shed 4 bases and J shed 1 base, with 14 bases lying between them. This CDR3 contains 15 residues. CDR3 DNA: TGTGCCAGCAGCGGTCAGGGAGGACCCCAAGAGACCCAGTACTTC. Translation gives CASSGQGGPQETQYF.

This clonotype was seen many times. The rearrangement joins TRBV11-2 to TRBJ2-3; 7 bases agree with TRBD1. CDR3 length: 18 residues. Per germline, CDR1 SGHAT and CDR2 FQNNGV. With 2 bases clipped from V and 2 bases from J, the junction kept 13 bases outside the gene matches. The CDR3 loop reads CASSLRTTGTEYTDTQYF. The CDR3 region has the DNA TGTGCCAGCAGCTTACGAACGACCGGGACAGAGTACACAGATACGCAGTATTTT.

This clonotype was counted at least ten times. The chain has TRBV14 and TRBJ2-3, with a possible D match to TRBD1 (5 bases). Germline-derived CDR1 and CDR2 are SGHDN and FVKESK. V lost 0 bases and J lost 4, with 11 bases in between. The CDR3 runs to 15 residues. The CDR3: CASSQEKGRADTQYF. Written as DNA, the CDR3 is TGTGCCAGCAGCCAAGAAAAGGGGCGAGCAGATACGCAGTATTTT.

The rearrangement joins TRBV9 to TRBJ1-1; the D gene is possibly TRBD1 (6 bases). Germline CDR1 reads SGDLS; CDR2 reads YYNGEE. The CDR3 loop spans 13 amino acids. Trimming took 3 bases from V and 3 from J, leaving 9 bases between them. The CDR3 region is CASSDREYTEAFF. CDR3 coding DNA: TGTGCCAGCAGCGACAGGGAGTACACTGAAGCTTTCTTT.

This clonotype was counted many times. The J gene is TRBJ2-3, the V gene TRBV5-1; 9 bases align to TRBD2. CDR1 is SGHRS and CDR2 is YFSETQ in the germline V gene. V shed 2 bases, J shed 4 bases, and the junction held 5 bases outside the gene matches. This CDR3 has 15 residues. The CDR3 is CASSFRGGASDTQYF. The CDR3 region has the DNA TGCGCCAGCAGCTTTCGCGGGGGGGCCTCAGATACGCAGTATTTT.

This clonotype came up many times. The chain links TRBV15 to TRBJ1-4; D is unresolved. CDR1 and CDR2 (germline): LNHNV, YYDKDF (reference sequence). Between the trimmed V and J ends, which lost 4 bases and 6 bases, there was a span of 9 bases. CDR3 length: 13 amino acids. The CDR3 DNA reads as TGTGCCACCAGCAACCGGGCGCATGAAAAACTGTTTTTT. Translating gives CATSNRAHEKLFF.